This record covers a single TCR beta chain. Its antigen is as yet unknown. TCRdb's table, derived via immunoSEQ multiplex PCR, lists solely in-frame clones and lacks some. The sample consists of some 98,000 clones, about 90% of them appearing once. This entry belongs to a study of cytomegalovirus exposure and HLA in healthy donors. Study in general: The roughly 110 validation repertoires used the same platform as the 550 to 800 first-cohort repertoires (as reported by a later analysis).

Study conclusions and caveats: A list of approximately 160 TCR beta chains associated with cytomegalovirus was given. Most TCR sequences proved rare, with some public TCRs found in many donors. CMV antigen specificity was confirmed in vitro for three CMV-associated chains.

Sequenced sample: PBMCs. The TCR was taken from a man aged 18 to 29 in good health and CMV-seropositive.

CDR3 sequence: CASSLVEGANVLTF. Here the CDR3 DNA reads TGTGCCAGCAGCTTAGTGGAGGGGGCCAACGTCCTGACTTTC. This chain links TRBV7-9 with TRBJ2-6; no clear D. V was cut by 1 base and J by 4 bases, with 5 bases left in between. Germline CDR1 is SEHNR and CDR2 is FQNEAQ (reference sequence). This CDR3 has 14 residues.